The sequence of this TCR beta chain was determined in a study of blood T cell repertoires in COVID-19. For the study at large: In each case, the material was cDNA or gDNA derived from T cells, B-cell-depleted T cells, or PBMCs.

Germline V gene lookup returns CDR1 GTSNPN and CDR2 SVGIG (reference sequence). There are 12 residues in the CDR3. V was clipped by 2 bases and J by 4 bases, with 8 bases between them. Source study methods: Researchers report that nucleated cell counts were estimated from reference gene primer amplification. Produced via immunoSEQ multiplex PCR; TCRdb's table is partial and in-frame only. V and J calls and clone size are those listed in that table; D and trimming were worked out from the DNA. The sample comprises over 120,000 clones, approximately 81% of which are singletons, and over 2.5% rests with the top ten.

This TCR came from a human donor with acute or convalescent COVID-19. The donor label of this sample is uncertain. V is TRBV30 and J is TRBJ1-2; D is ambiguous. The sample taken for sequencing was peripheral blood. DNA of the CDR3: TGTGCCTGGAGTCAAGATAGCTATGGCTACACCTTC. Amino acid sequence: CAWSQDSYGYTF.